The rows below give T cell receptor beta chains drawn from one sample of a study of early T cells in non-severe SARS-CoV-2 infection. TCRdb re-analysed the 5' RACE reads in MiXCR, keeping a single row per CDR3 protein. In the table there are 70,000 or so distinct CDR3 sequences, under 15% of which are singletons. The specimen was whole blood. The receptor source for this set is an adult who was a healthcare worker with PCR-confirmed SARS-CoV-2 infection or an uninfected control (not recorded which). Each CDR3 is given with its conserved first and last residue. The D gene is left open where the match is weak.

j_call: TRBJ2-3; d_call: TRBD2; v_call: TRBV3-1; cdr3_aa: CASRGLSGGVDTQYF
j_call: TRBJ2-2; d_call: TRBD2; v_call: TRBV20-1; cdr3_aa: CSARPAGGRGHTGELFF
j_call: TRBJ1-4; d_call: TRBD1; v_call: TRBV7-2; cdr3_aa: CASSLDRGRNEKLFF
j_call: TRBJ2-3; d_call: TRBD2; v_call: TRBV29-1; cdr3_aa: CSVKAGGRDTQYF
j_call: TRBJ2-2; d_call: NA; v_call: TRBV10-2; cdr3_aa: CASRTGTIGGELFF
j_call: TRBJ2-1; d_call: NA; v_call: TRBV7-2; cdr3_aa: CASSSARHNEQFF
j_call: TRBJ2-3; d_call: NA; v_call: TRBV6-2/TRBV6-3; cdr3_aa: CASSGKGAAPRDTQYF
j_call: TRBJ2-3; d_call: NA; v_call: TRBV10-3; cdr3_aa: CAISRGDPSTDTQYF
j_call: TRBJ2-7; d_call: NA; v_call: TRBV7-2; cdr3_aa: CASSLGSISYEQYF
j_call: TRBJ2-1; d_call: NA; v_call: TRBV20-1; cdr3_aa: CSASKGLHSYNEQFF
j_call: TRBJ2-1; d_call: NA; v_call: TRBV28; cdr3_aa: CASSRFSYNEQFF
j_call: TRBJ2-7; d_call: NA; v_call: TRBV12-3/TRBV12-4; cdr3_aa: CASSIYSVDSSYEQYF